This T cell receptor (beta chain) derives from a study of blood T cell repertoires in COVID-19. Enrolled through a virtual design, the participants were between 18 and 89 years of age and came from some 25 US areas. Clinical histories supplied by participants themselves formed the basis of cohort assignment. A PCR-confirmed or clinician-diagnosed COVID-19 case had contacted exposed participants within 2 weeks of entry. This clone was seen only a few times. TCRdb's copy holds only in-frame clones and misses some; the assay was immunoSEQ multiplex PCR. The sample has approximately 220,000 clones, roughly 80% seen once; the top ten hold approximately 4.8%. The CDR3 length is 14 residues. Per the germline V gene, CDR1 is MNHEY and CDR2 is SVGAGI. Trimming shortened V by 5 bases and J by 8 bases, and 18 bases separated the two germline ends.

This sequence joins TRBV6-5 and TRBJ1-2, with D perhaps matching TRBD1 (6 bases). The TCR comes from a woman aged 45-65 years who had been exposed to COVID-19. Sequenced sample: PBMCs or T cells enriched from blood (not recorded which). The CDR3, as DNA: TGTGCCAGCAGTCCTTCCCAGGGGTCGGTGGGCTACACCTTC. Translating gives CASSPSQGSVGYTF.